Listed here are 26 T cell receptor beta chains from one sample, sequenced in a study of blood T cell repertoires in COVID-19. Here immunoSEQ multiplex PCR was the method, and the copy in TCRdb shows in-frame clones only, minus some. The data hold around 270,000 clones, with around nine tenths observed a single time. Sample: peripheral blood. The source of these receptors is an older woman with COVID-19, enrolled during active disease.

This chain links TRBV6-5 with TRBJ2-5, with D tentatively TRBD2 (6 bases). The CDR3 runs 15 residues. Trimming took off 2 bases at V and 5 bases at J, with 15 bases between the two ends. Germline values: CDR1 MNHEY, CDR2 SVGAGI. The CDR3 is CASSYPSGSAETQYF. The CDR3, as DNA: TGTGCCAGCAGTTACCCCTCCGGGAGCGCGGAGACCCAGTACTTC.

V is TRBV9 and J is TRBJ1-3; 7 bases are shared with TRBD1. CDR1 is SGDLS and CDR2 is YYNGEE in the germline V gene. The ends lost 4 bases at V and 3 bases at J; junction bases unmatched: 10. This CDR3 region has 16 residues. In DNA, the CDR3 is TGTGCCAGCAGCCGCACCAGGGGGTTGCTTGGAAACACCATATATTTT. This sequence encodes CASSRTRGLLGNTIYF.

The gene calls are TRBV27 and TRBJ2-4; 9 bases map to TRBD2. V was clipped by 1 base and J by 4 bases; unmatched bases: 5. The CDR3 sequence is 16 residues long. CDR1 is MNHEY, CDR2 SMNVEV, per germline (reference sequence). Written as DNA, the CDR3 is TGTGCCAGCAGTTTATATGCGGGAGGGGTGAAAAACATTCAGTACTTC. This gives the protein CASSLYAGGVKNIQYF.

The chain is built from TRBV28 and TRBJ1-4, with a tentative D call TRBD1 (6 bases). CDR3 length equals 17 residues. Germline V gene data show CDR1 as MDHEN and CDR2 as SYDVKM. The germline V and J ends were trimmed by 4 bases and 0 bases, with 15 bases remaining between them. CDR3 DNA: TGTGCCAGCAGTTCCGGACAGCACCTAGCAACTAATGAAAAACTGTTTTTT. It is translated as CASSSGQHLATNEKLFF.

CDR3 bases: TGTGCCAGCAGCGTAGTAATGGCGGGAGCTTACAATGAGCAGTTCTTC. This gives the protein CASSVVMAGAYNEQFF. The chain is built from TRBV9 and TRBJ2-1; 7 nucleotides agree with TRBD2. Per germline, CDR1 SGDLS and CDR2 YYNGEE. V gave up 0 bases and J gave up 4 bases; unmatched junction bases: 7. The CDR3 has 16 amino acids.

This clone was counted only a few times. The V and J genes are TRBV5-6 and TRBJ1-2, with D possibly TRBD1 on 6 matching bases. Germline CDR1 SGHDT, CDR2 YYEEEE. The CDR3 is made up of 13 amino acids. The V end lost 4 bases, the J end lost 3 bases, and 10 bases lay between the germline ends. CDR3 nucleotides: TGTGCCAGCAGCCTACAGGGTGACTATGGCTACACCTTC. Encoded protein: CASSLQGDYGYTF.

The genes are TRBV6-4 and TRBJ1-2, with a possible D match to TRBD1 (5 bases). Germline CDR1 MRHNA, CDR2 SNTAGT. This CDR3 contains 16 residues. V shed 0 bases and J shed 4 bases, with 15 bases lying between them. The CDR3 DNA reads TGTGCCAGCAGTGACTCGAACAGAGGGGAGGCCTATGGCTACACCTTC. Protein product: CASSDSNRGEAYGYTF.

The V call is TRBV30, the J call TRBJ2-3, with unresolved D. Germline V CDR1 and CDR2: GTSNPN, SVGIG (reference sequence). V shed 2 bases and J shed 6 bases, with 9 bases lying between them. The CDR3 is 12 residues long. The DNA for the CDR3 is TGTGCCTGGAGTAGCGACCGCGATACGCAGTATTTT. This gives the protein CAWSSDRDTQYF.

The chain links TRBV28 to TRBJ1-5; 7 nucleotides match TRBD1. CDR3 length: 12 residues. In germline, CDR1 is MDHEN, CDR2 SYDVKM. The V and J ends lost 6 bases and 4 bases, in that order; junction bases with no gene match: 0. The CDR3 nucleotides are TGTGCCAGCAGGACAGGGAATCAGCCCCAGCATTTT. It translates to CASRTGNQPQHF.

The genes are TRBV5-4 and TRBJ2-3; D is perhaps TRBD2 (5 bases). The V end was cut by 4 bases, the J end by 5 bases, with 11 bases between. Germline loops: CDR1 SGHNT, CDR2 YYREEE (reference sequence). The CDR3 has 13 amino acids. The CDR3: CASSVPRGDTQYF. CDR3 in DNA: TGTGCCAGCAGCGTCCCCCGGGGAGATACGCAGTATTTT.

The V and J genes are TRBV28 and TRBJ1-2; no firm D call. The V gene lost 7 bases and the J gene lost 8 bases, with 17 bases spanning the gap. The CDR3 totals 13 residues. CDR1 and CDR2 from the germline V gene are MDHEN and SYDVKM. CDR3 loop: CASTTLGRGGYTF. For the CDR3, the DNA is TGTGCCAGCACCACTTTAGGTCGGGGAGGCTACACCTTC.

The chain carries TRBV4-1 and TRBJ2-7; D gene uncertain. The V gene lost 0 bases and the J gene lost 7 bases, with 13 bases spanning the gap. The germline CDR1 and CDR2 sequences are MGHRA and YSYEKL. The CDR3 has 14 amino acids. CDR3 amino acids: CASSQEVRGTEQYF. CDR3 nucleotide sequence: TGCGCCAGCAGCCAAGAAGTCCGAGGAACGGAGCAGTACTTC.

This chain links TRBV5-8 with TRBJ2-3; 9 bases are shared with TRBD1. The CDR3 totals 15 residues. Germline V gene lookup returns CDR1 SGHTS and CDR2 YDEGEE. With V trimmed by 4 bases and J by 2 bases, 5 bases remained unmatched. The DNA of the CDR3 is TGTGCCAGCAGCCACTGGACAGGGGCCACAGATACGCAGTATTTT. Protein product: CASSHWTGATDTQYF.

J is TRBJ2-1 and V is TRBV2; no reliable D call. Trimming left V 4 bases short and J 9 bases short, with 13 bases between. The CDR3 consists of 13 residues. Germline V lookup: CDR1 SNHLY, CDR2 FYNNEI. CDR3 nucleotide sequence: TGTGCCAGCAGTGGTGGTGGTATCGGTGAGCAGTTCTTC. This gives the protein CASSGGGIGEQFF.

This chain joins TRBV3-1 (or the pseudogene TRBV3-2) and TRBJ1-5; D not certain. The germline V gene encodes CDR1 LGHDT and CDR2 YNNKEL (reference sequence). Trimming removed 2 bases at V and 4 bases at J, with 3 bases between. This CDR3 is 12 amino acids long. In DNA, the CDR3 is TGTGCCAGCAGCCAAACTAATCAGCCCCAGCATTTT. The encoded protein is CASSQTNQPQHF.

This clone has just a few counts. This rearrangement joins TRBV30 to TRBJ2-7; 13 positions match TRBD2. From germline, CDR1 is GTSNPN and CDR2 SVGIG (reference sequence). V dropped 0 bases and J dropped 9; count of bases not matched to a gene: 14. The length of the CDR3 is 17 residues. The CDR3 is CAWSVWRGTSGIKGQYF. CDR3 nucleotides: TGTGCCTGGAGTGTATGGCGAGGGACTAGCGGGATCAAGGGGCAGTACTTC.

The V call is TRBV11-3, the J call TRBJ2-1, with 9 bases fitting TRBD1. Germline V gives CDR1 SGHNT, CDR2 YENEEA. The CDR3 totals 14 residues. J gave up 9 bases and V 1 base, and 4 bases lay outside the gene matches. The CDR3 region has the DNA TGTGCCAGCAGCTTAGTGGGACAGGGCGGTGAGCAGTTCTTC. The encoded protein is CASSLVGQGGEQFF.

This chain links TRBV10-2 with TRBJ1-1; tentatively, D is TRBD1 (5 bases). The germline V gene has CDR1 WSHSY and CDR2 SAAADI. CDR3 size: 14 residues. V was shortened by 5 bases and J by 3 bases, with 13 bases between the two germline ends. Here the CDR3 reads CASSPGGGDTEAFF. For the CDR3, the DNA is TGCGCCAGCAGTCCCGGGGGTGGCGACACTGAAGCTTTCTTT.

V and J are TRBV19 and TRBJ2-1; 10 bases agree with TRBD2. CDR3 length: 16 residues. V lost 2 bases to trimming and J lost 7 bases; unmatched junction nucleotides: 8. CDR1 and CDR2 from the germline V gene are LNHDA and SQIVND (reference sequence). The CDR3 is CASSIRPAGGVNEQFF. The CDR3 coding sequence is TGTGCCAGTAGTATACGCCCAGCGGGAGGGGTTAATGAGCAGTTCTTC.

CDR3 amino acids: CASIRDRDQPQHF. CDR3 bases: TGTGCCAGCATTCGCGACAGGGATCAGCCCCAGCATTTT. V is TRBV2 and J is TRBJ1-5, with TRBD1 matching over 7 bases. CDR3 size: 13 residues. V lost 7 bases to trimming and J lost 5 bases; unmatched junction nucleotides: 5. Germline V CDR1 and CDR2: SNHLY, FYNNEI. The whole variable domain, filled in from reference TRBV2 and TRBJ1-5, reads EPEVTQTPSHQVTQMGQEVILRCVPISNHLYFYWYRQILGQKVEFLVSFYNNEISEKSEIFDDQFSVERPDGSNFTLKIRSTKLEDSAMYFCASIRDRDQPQHFGDGTRLSIL.

The chain recombines TRBV30 with TRBJ1-2; TRBD1 matches at 11 bases. The CDR3 is 13 amino acids. Germline assignment: CDR1 GTSNPN and CDR2 SVGIG (reference sequence). Trimming at V came to 2 bases and at J to 7 bases, leaving 3 bases not matched to a gene. CDR3 amino acids: CAWSSGTGGGYTF. In DNA form, the CDR3 reads TGTGCCTGGAGTTCAGGGACAGGGGGTGGCTACACCTTC.

The J gene is TRBJ2-7, the V gene TRBV5-1; 11 bases are shared with TRBD2. CDR3 length: 16 amino acids. Germline lookup yields CDR1 SGHRS and CDR2 YFSETQ. The junction had 6 bases not matched to a gene; V was cut back by 0 bases and J by 4 bases. CDR3 region: CASSLDTSGRGYEQYF. The CDR3 nucleotides read TGCGCCAGCAGCTTGGATACTAGCGGGAGAGGGTACGAGCAGTACTTC.

The chain has TRBV5-1 and TRBJ1-2; 9 nucleotides line up with TRBD1. The germline CDR1 and CDR2 sequences are SGHRS and YFSETQ. The junction had 8 bases not matched to a gene; V was cut back by 2 bases and J by 6 bases. The CDR3 length is 15 residues. The chain's CDR3 is CASSFLGTGLDGYTF. The CDR3 nucleotides are TGCGCCAGCAGCTTTCTCGGGACAGGGTTAGATGGCTACACCTTC.

This chain joins TRBV6-6 and TRBJ2-1, with 14 bases fitting TRBD2. V gave up 6 bases and J gave up 7 bases; unmatched junction bases: 20. The length of the CDR3 is 20 residues. Germline V CDR1 and CDR2: MNHNY, SVGAGI (reference sequence). CDR3 nucleotides: TGTGCCAGCAGCCCACTCCCCCCGACTAGCGGGAGGGCCCGGGTAAATGAGCAGTTCTTC. It codes for CASSPLPPTSGRARVNEQFF.

This sequence joins TRBV3-1 (or the pseudogene TRBV3-2) and TRBJ2-2; 10 nucleotides match TRBD2. The germline V gene encodes CDR1 LGHDT and CDR2 YNNKEL (reference sequence). The trim removed 4 bases at V and 6 bases at J, leaving 11 bases unmatched. This CDR3 contains 17 residues. CDR3 region: CASSRLRGSGRAGELFF. Here the CDR3 DNA reads TGTGCCAGCAGCCGCCTAAGAGGGAGCGGGAGGGCCGGGGAGCTGTTTTTT.

This clone occurred once. V gene TRBV5-4 combines with J gene TRBJ1-2; D not certain. Trimming pared 2 bases from V and 1 base from J, leaving 12 bases between. The CDR3 runs 15 residues. Germline assignment: CDR1 SGHNT and CDR2 YYREEE (reference sequence). CDR3: CASSFPNGLNYGYTF. CDR3 coding DNA: TGTGCCAGCAGCTTCCCTAACGGACTTAACTATGGCTACACCTTC. The full variable domain, its missing parts supplied by reference TRBV5-4 and TRBJ1-2, is ETGVTQSPTHLIKTRGQQVTLRCSSQSGHNTVSWYQQALGQGPQFIFQYYREEENGRGNFPPRFSGLQFPNYSSELNVNALELDDSALYLCASSFPNGLNYGYTFGSGTRLTVV.